The present T cell receptor beta chain was sequenced within a study of PD-L1 blockade in urothelial cancer. On the study more broadly: Of some 28 patients, almost 26 were males with bladder-origin urothelial cancer. Broader study findings: The study found that durable-benefit patients expanded tumor-associated blood clones more at 3 weeks.

This sample's time point: peripheral blood 6 weeks after treatment start. The diagnosis in patients was locally advanced or metastatic urothelial carcinoma. Synthetic TCR analog templates were spiked into all PCRs individually. Sequenced by immunoSEQ multiplex PCR; TCRdb stores in-frame clones only, minus some. The sample contains tens of thousands of clones, more than 70% of which appear only once. A few counts support this clone. Its antigen is not identified. Germline lookup yields CDR1 SGHRS and CDR2 YFSETQ. The junction had 12 bases not matched to a gene; V was cut back by 3 bases and J by 5 bases. This CDR3 spans 17 amino acids.

This TCR was recovered from a man between 60 and 70 years old with urothelial cancer. The chain recombines TRBV5-1 with TRBJ1-1; TRBD1 agrees at 11 bases. Sequencing was performed on PBMCs, taken around atezolizumab (anti-PD-L1) treatment. Here the CDR3 DNA reads TGCGCCAGCAGCTCCAGGACAGGGGGCGGGGGGAGGACTGAAGCTTTCTTT. Translation gives CASSSRTGGGGRTEAFF.